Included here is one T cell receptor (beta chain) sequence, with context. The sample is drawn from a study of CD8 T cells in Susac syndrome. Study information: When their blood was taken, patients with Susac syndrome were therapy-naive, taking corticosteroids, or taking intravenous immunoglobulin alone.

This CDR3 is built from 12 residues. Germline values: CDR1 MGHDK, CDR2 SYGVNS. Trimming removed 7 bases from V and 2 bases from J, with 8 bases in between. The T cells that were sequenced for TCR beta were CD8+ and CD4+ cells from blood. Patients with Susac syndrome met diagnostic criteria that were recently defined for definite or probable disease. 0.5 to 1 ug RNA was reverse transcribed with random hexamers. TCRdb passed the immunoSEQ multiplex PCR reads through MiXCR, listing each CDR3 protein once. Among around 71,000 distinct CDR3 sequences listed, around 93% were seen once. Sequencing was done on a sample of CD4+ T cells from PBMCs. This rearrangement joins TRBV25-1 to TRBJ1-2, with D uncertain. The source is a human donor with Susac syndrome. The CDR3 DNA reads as TGTGCCAGCAAGGACGGGAACTATGGCTACACCTTC. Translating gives CASKDGNYGYTF.